Described below is a single T cell receptor beta chain sequence and its context. Deletions cut 3 bases from V and 6 bases from J, with 18 bases between. This CDR3 comprises 15 residues. Germline V gene sequence: CDR1 MDHEN, CDR2 SYDVKM. Sequencing used immunoSEQ multiplex PCR; TCRdb keeps in-frame clones, though not all of them. The table shows 15,000 to 20,000 clones, with less than 90% occurring only once. This sample stems from a study of blood T cell repertoires in COVID-19. One Seattle source followed patients from active infection through their disease course. The clonotype comes from a woman of 80 years or more with COVID-19, enrolled during active disease. Sequencing was performed on peripheral blood. This chain links TRBV28 with TRBJ2-7; D might be TRBD1 (6 bases). The DNA for the CDR3 is TGTGCCAGCAGTTTGTCTGCCGCCCCCAGGGGCGAGCAGTACTTC. It translates to CASSLSAAPRGEQYF.